The 17 T cell receptor beta chains in this list originate from one sample, sequenced in a study of post-analysis software for immune sequencing data (dated by TCRdb to about 2015). Libraries were built with PCR. TCRdb shows the sequencer as Illumina HiSeq 2500. Unique molecular identifiers were incorporated into TCR beta cDNA libraries to reduce PCR and sequencing biases. TCRdb reran the public reads through fastp at Q25 and MiXCR, keeping productive beta chains. Here each entry gathers all rows of one CDR3 protein and keeps the most common genes and DNA. The sample contains hundreds of thousands of distinct CDR3 sequences, roughly 29% of them found a single time. Of the sample, under 0.7% is held by the ten largest clones. Summary of the overall study and its limitations: Significantly higher frequencies in patients than in controls were found for several TRBV segments, including TRBV5-6, TRBV5-1 and TRBV20-1.

Which antigens these TCRs recognize remains unknown. Sequencing used blood. These receptors were taken from a girl aged 5 to 17 with multiple sclerosis.

This clonotype has just a few counts. The chain carries TRBV7-9 and TRBJ1-6; D unclear. This CDR3 is built from 13 residues. The germline CDR1 and CDR2 sequences are SEHNR and FQNEAQ (reference sequence). V lost 5 bases and J 8 bases, leaving 10 bases between the germline ends. The CDR3 spells CASSTQGDSPLHF. CDR3 DNA: TGTGCCAGCAGCACCCAAGGAGATTCACCCCTCCACTTT.

V is TRBV29-1 and J is TRBJ2-1; weak D call: TRBD1 (5 bases). The J call could be wrong; TRBJ2-7 is a better fit for the DNA end. This CDR3 contains 11 residues. Germline V gene lookup returns CDR1 SQVTM and CDR2 ANQGSEA. DNA for the CDR3: TGCAGCGTTGGGGGCTACAATGAGCAGTACTTC. Translating gives CSVGGYNEQYF.

In this sample, this clonotype turned up a few times. The chain recombines TRBV20-1 with TRBJ2-3, with 9 bases aligning to TRBD2. Losses at the gene ends were 0 bases for V and 5 bases for J; bases not matched to a gene: 6. Germline V gives CDR1 DFQATT, CDR2 SNEGSKA (reference sequence). The CDR3 runs to 15 residues. The CDR3 protein is CSARDRGRAGDTQYF. CDR3 sequence (DNA): TGCAGTGCTAGAGATCGCGGGAGGGCTGGAGATACGCAGTATTTT.

This clonotype has just a few counts. J is TRBJ2-6 and V is TRBV29-1, with D unresolved. V shed 7 bases and J shed 0 bases, with 10 bases lying between them. Germline values: CDR1 SQVTM, CDR2 ANQGSEA. This CDR3 has 14 amino acids. The DNA of the CDR3 is TGCAGCGCCGCTGTCAACTCTGGGGCCAACGTCCTGACTTTC. It is translated as CSAAVNSGANVLTF.

This clonotype was seen ten or more times. V usage is TRBV20-1 and J usage is TRBJ1-2; D unclear. The CDR3 is made up of 12 amino acids. The germline V and J ends were trimmed by 0 bases and 8 bases, with 10 bases remaining between them. Germline V gene data show CDR1 as DFQATT and CDR2 as SNEGSKA (reference sequence). As DNA, the CDR3 is TGCAGTGCTAGAGATGCGGGAAGAGGCTACACCTTC. Translating it yields CSARDAGRGYTF.

The sample holds a few counts of this clonotype. J is TRBJ2-3 and V is TRBV12-3 or TRBV12-4; 7 bases match TRBD1. CDR3 length equals 13 residues. Trimming removed 8 bases from V and 6 bases from J; junction bases left unmatched: 8. The CDR3 spells CASQRTGWDTQYF. CDR3 nucleotide sequence: TGTGCCAGCCAAAGGACAGGTTGGGATACGCAGTATTTT.

CDR3 in amino acids: CASSYVEAPHEKLFF. DNA for the CDR3: TGTGCCAGCAGTTACGTCGAGGCCCCCCATGAAAAACTGTTTTTT. This chain joins TRBV7-2 and TRBJ1-4; D not certain. Trimming stripped 6 bases from V and 6 bases from J, with 17 bases between. CDR1 SGHTA and CDR2 FQGNSA come from the germline V gene. There are 15 residues in the CDR3.

This clonotype was detected a few times. This chain connects TRBV6-6 to TRBJ1-5; a possible D gene is TRBD1 (6 bases). Germline CDR1 and CDR2: MNHNY and SVGAGI (reference sequence). V lost 7 bases and J 4 bases, leaving 11 bases between the germline ends. The CDR3 extends over 13 amino acids. CDR3 DNA sequence: TGTGCCAGCACGAGGACAGATAATCAGCCCCAGCATTTT. This sequence encodes CASTRTDNQPQHF.

This clonotype has ten or more counts. The V gene is TRBV7-7, the J gene TRBJ2-5; the D is unclear. This CDR3 is 14 amino acids long. The V end lost 4 bases, the J end lost 4 bases, and 13 bases lay between the germline ends. The germline V gene encodes CDR1 SSHAT and CDR2 FNYEAQ (reference sequence). CDR3 sequence reads: CASSSGRVSETQYF. The CDR3 DNA reads TGTGCCAGCAGCTCCGGAAGGGTATCAGAGACCCAGTACTTC.

Ten or more counts support this clonotype. The chain combines TRBV7-9 with TRBJ2-7; 10 nucleotides line up with TRBD1. J was trimmed by 2 bases and V by 5 bases; bases with no gene match: 6. This CDR3 contains 15 residues. Germline V gene sequence: CDR1 SEHNR, CDR2 FQNEAQ (reference sequence). CDR3 DNA: TGTGCCAGCAGCCCCGGACAGGGGGACACCTACGAGCAGTACTTC. This encodes CASSPGQGDTYEQYF.

This clonotype has only a few counts. V is TRBV5-1 and J is TRBJ2-1; weak D call: TRBD2 (6 bases). With 4 bases removed from V and 7 bases from J, the gap between germline ends came to 15 bases. The CDR3 runs 14 residues. CDR1 and CDR2 from the germline V gene are SGHRS and YFSETQ. The CDR3 spells CASSPGLMMNEQFF. Written as DNA, the CDR3 is TGCGCCAGCAGCCCGGGACTTATGATGAATGAGCAGTTCTTC.

This clonotype was detected a few times. This sequence joins TRBV5-5 and TRBJ1-1; no clear D gene. V gave up 0 bases and J gave up 1 base, with 7 bases separating them. The CDR3 sequence is 14 residues long. Looked up from germline, CDR1 is SGHKS and CDR2 is YYEKEE (reference sequence). This CDR3 is CASSLEQRNTEAFF. The CDR3 DNA is TGTGCCAGCAGCTTGGAACAGAGGAACACTGAAGCTTTCTTT.

This clonotype has just a few counts. V is TRBV7-9 and J is TRBJ1-2; no firm D call. The CDR3 spans 16 residues. Looked up from germline, CDR1 is SEHNR and CDR2 is FQNEAQ (reference sequence). The germline V and J ends were trimmed by 5 bases and 3 bases, with 19 bases remaining between them. CDR3 DNA sequence: TGTGCCAGCAGCCCATTGGGCGGCGCGGGGTACTATGGCTACACCTTC. Its translation: CASSPLGGAGYYGYTF.

This clonotype has only a few counts. The V and J genes are TRBV11-3 and TRBJ2-1; TRBD1 aligns across 9 bases. V lost 4 bases, J lost 5 bases, and 3 bases stayed unmatched. The CDR3 has 14 amino acids. Looked up from germline, CDR1 is SGHNT and CDR2 is YENEEA. The DNA for the CDR3 is TGTGCCAGCAGCTCCCGGGACAGGGACAATGAGCAGTTCTTC. Translated: CASSSRDRDNEQFF.

The DNA for the CDR3 is TGCAGCGTTGGACCGGAGACCCAGTACTTC. Protein sequence: CSVGPETQYF. J is TRBJ2-5 and V is TRBV29-1; D gene uncertain. CDR1 and CDR2 (germline): SQVTM, ANQGSEA. V was trimmed by 4 bases and J by 5 bases, leaving 5 bases between them. The CDR3 spans 10 residues.

This clonotype was observed a handful of times. The junction does not match germline at one end; this may be a read error. The gene calls are TRBV7-2 and TRBJ2-7; D unclear. This CDR3 has 14 amino acids. Germline values: CDR1 SGHTA, CDR2 FQGNSA. This CDR3 is CAGSAVGPSYEQYF. CDR3 DNA sequence: TGTGCCGGCAGCGCCGTAGGGCCGTCCTACGAGCAGTACTTC. The entire variable domain, with the rest obtained from reference TRBV7-2 and TRBJ2-7, is as follows: GAGVSQSPSNKVTEKGKDVELRCDPISGHTALYWYRQSLGQGLEFLIYFQGNSAPDKSGLPSDRFSAERTGGSVSTLTIQRTQQEDSAVYLCAGSAVGPSYEQYFGPGTRLTVT.

The rearrangement joins TRBV28 to TRBJ2-4; possibly TRBD1 or TRBD2 for D (7 bases each). The germline V gene encodes CDR1 MDHEN and CDR2 SYDVKM. The CDR3 spans 19 residues. The V gene lost 2 bases and the J gene lost 8 bases, with 28 bases spanning the gap. The CDR3 nucleotides are TGTGCCAGCAGTTTACCAACCGGGACAGCGGGGCCAGTAGGTGACATTCAGTACTTC. It specifies CASSLPTGTAGPVGDIQYF.